This entry concerns a single TCR beta chain. The data were taken from a study of blood T cell repertoires in COVID-19. Study-level background: In each case, the material was cDNA or gDNA derived from T cells, B-cell-depleted T cells, or PBMCs.

Profiled with immunoSEQ multiplex PCR; TCRdb holds only in-frame clones, not every one. The top ten clones hold roughly 2.9% of a sample with 250,000 to 300,000 clones, about 86% of them seen once. This CDR3 is 14 amino acids long. J was trimmed by 3 bases and V by 9 bases; bases with no gene match: 11. Germline V lookup: CDR1 LNHDA, CDR2 SQIVND (reference sequence). The chain carries TRBV19 and TRBJ2-7; 7 bases are a match to TRBD1. The sample consisted of peripheral blood. The clonotype comes from an older woman with active or convalescent COVID-19. The CDR3 loop is CARGSRGTDYEQYF. Written as DNA, the CDR3 is TGTGCCAGAGGCTCAAGGGGGACAGACTACGAGCAGTACTTC.